This T cell receptor (beta chain) was documented in a study of PD-1 blockade in classical Hodgkin lymphoma. Overall study results and limits: CD8+ TCR diversity did not rise significantly by C4D1, unlike CD4+. Complete responders showed a baseline diversity that resembled the diversity of newly diagnosed patients. Reported findings placed baseline TCR diversity lower in newly diagnosed patients (compared with healthy donors). Why the repertoires differ is still unclear, perhaps disease activity or prior therapy.

The table came from immunoSEQ multiplex PCR; TCRdb's copy has only in-frame clones and leaves some out. Of about 93,000 clones listed, roughly 78% are singletons. Details on this clone: What it binds is unknown.

In germline, CDR1 is SGHTA, CDR2 FQGNSA. V was pared by 1 base and J by 7 bases, with 6 bases of the junction left unmatched. The CDR3 runs to 15 residues. Documented time point: cycle 4 day 1 (C4D1), after less than 7 weeks of nivolumab. Every patient was affected by relapse after autologous stem cell transplantation, while exposure to brentuximab vedotin was not uniform. The chain carries TRBV7-2 and TRBJ2-3; 9 bases agree with TRBD2. This clonotype was sampled from a human donor with classical Hodgkin lymphoma. This sample comprised peripheral blood mononuclear cells (PBMCs), obtained before the fourth cycle of nivolumab. CDR3 region: CASSLEAGGGYTQYF. CDR3 nucleotide sequence: TGTGCCAGCAGCTTAGAAGCGGGAGGTGGATATACGCAGTATTTT.